Following are 9 T cell receptor beta chains from one sample sequenced in a study of shared clonotypes between healthy human individuals. TCRdb's copy holds only in-frame clones and misses some; the assay was immunoSEQ multiplex PCR. The sample lists 2 million to 2.5 million clones, more than 80% occurring once. The sample consisted of naive CD4+ T cells from PBMCs. Subset: CD45RA+ positively selected. These receptors were taken from a young man in good health. Some clones in this sample may be carry-over from other donors' samples.

The V gene is TRBV9, the J gene TRBJ1-2, with a weak D call TRBD1 (6 bases). The CDR3 loop spans 16 amino acids. With 4 bases removed from V and 2 bases from J, the gap between germline ends came to 18 bases. Germline V gives CDR1 SGDLS, CDR2 YYNGEE. This CDR3 reads CASSLRQVGSNYGYTF. The CDR3 DNA follows: TGTGCCAGCAGCCTTCGACAGGTGGGGTCCAACTATGGCTACACCTTC.

The rearrangement uses TRBV5-1 and TRBJ2-4; TRBD1 matches at 12 bases. CDR1 is SGHRS, CDR2 YFSETQ, per germline. This CDR3 has 16 amino acids. After removal of 4 bases from V and 1 base from J, the junction contained 3 bases not matched to a gene. The CDR3 region has the DNA TGCGCCAGCAGCACGGGACAGGGGGCCGCCAAAAACATTCAGTACTTC. This translates into CASSTGQGAAKNIQYF. The full variable domain, with the rest looked up from reference TRBV5-1 and TRBJ2-4, is KAGVTQTPRYLIKTRGQQVTLSCSPISGHRSVSWYQQTPGQGLQFLFEYFSETQRNKGNFPGRFSGRQFSNSRSEMNVSTLELGDSALYLCASSTGQGAAKNIQYFGAGTRLSVL.

The chain uses TRBV10-3 and TRBJ2-7, with 8 positions matching TRBD1. The V gene's germline CDR1 is ENHRY and CDR2 SYGVKD. The CDR3 sequence is 16 residues long. V lost 4 bases and J lost 0; bases outside the gene matches: 8. CDR3 bases: TGTGCCATCAGTGTTTCCGGACAGGGAAGCTCCTACGAGCAGTACTTC. Residues: CAISVSGQGSSYEQYF.

The rearrangement links TRBV2 to TRBJ1-5; maybe TRBD1 (5 bases). The germline V gene encodes CDR1 SNHLY and CDR2 FYNNEI. The CDR3 runs to 14 residues. V shed 9 bases and J shed 10 bases, with 22 bases lying between them. The CDR3 DNA reads TGTGCCAGTGCCCCCCCCGGGGCACTCAAACCCCAGCATTTT. This codes for CASAPPGALKPQHF.

As to this clone: Within the sample, other DNA sequences also encode this same CDR3. This CDR3 is CASSLGQGSTDTQYF. The CDR3 DNA is TGCGCCAGCAGCTTAGGACAGGGTTCCACAGATACGCAGTATTTT. The V call is TRBV5-1, the J call TRBJ2-3; the match to TRBD1 covers 8 bases. Germline V gives CDR1 SGHRS, CDR2 YFSETQ. The CDR3 loop spans 15 amino acids. The V and J ends lost 2 bases and 2 bases, in that order; junction bases with no gene match: 4.

V and J are TRBV9 and TRBJ1-6, with 7 positions matching TRBD1. The CDR3 covers 14 residues. V was pared by 4 bases and J by 6 bases, with 4 bases of the junction left unmatched. Germline V gene data show CDR1 as SGDLS and CDR2 as YYNGEE. This CDR3 reads CASSMTGPNSPLHF. The CDR3 nucleotides are TGTGCCAGCAGCATGACAGGGCCTAATTCACCCCTCCACTTT.

This chain joins TRBV5-1 and TRBJ2-7; D remains unclear. V dropped 1 base and J dropped 7 bases, with 12 bases sitting between them. The CDR3 runs 13 residues. Per the germline V gene, CDR1 is SGHRS and CDR2 is YFSETQ. The CDR3 DNA reads as TGCGCCAGCAGCTTGTTAGGTGTAGGGGAGCAGTACTTC. It is translated as CASSLLGVGEQYF.

This chain links TRBV4-1 with TRBJ2-1, with 8 positions matching TRBD1. Germline lookup yields CDR1 MGHRA and CDR2 YSYEKL. With 4 bases clipped from V and 8 bases from J, the junction kept 7 bases outside the gene matches. This CDR3 region has 14 residues. CDR3 sequence reads: CASSRATGEHEQFF. Here the CDR3 DNA reads TGCGCCAGCAGCCGAGCGACAGGGGAGCATGAGCAGTTCTTC.

J is TRBJ1-5 and V is TRBV7-2, with unresolved D. V was trimmed by 1 base and J by 7 bases, leaving 14 bases between them. The CDR3 loop spans 15 amino acids. Germline CDR1 reads SGHTA; CDR2 reads FQGNSA. CDR3 loop: CASSLGGTHGQPQHF. In nucleotides, the CDR3 is TGTGCCAGCAGCTTAGGCGGAACCCACGGGCAGCCCCAGCATTTT.